Below are 28 T cell receptor beta chains sequenced from a single sample in a study of regulatory T cells in long-lasting Graves disease. As to time point: persistent/refractory GD, antithyroid drugs over 5 years with positive TRAb. PBMC-extracted RNA yielded the TCR library. CDR3-region Arm-PCR and iRepertoire HTBI primers produced the TCR beta libraries. MiXCR was run by TCRdb on the multiplex PCR reads, yielding one entry per CDR3 protein. Of hundreds of thousands of distinct CDR3 sequences listed, about 22% are singletons. Source: peripheral blood mononuclear cells (PBMCs), taken when the disease was refractory, from a patient treated with antithyroid drugs. Receptor source: a female donor with Graves disease.

This clonotype came up a few times. This sequence joins TRBV20-1 and TRBJ1-6, with D possibly being TRBD1 (5 bases). The V and J ends lost 2 bases and 10 bases respectively, with 18 bases between them. Germline V gene sequence: CDR1 DFQATT, CDR2 SNEGSKA (reference sequence). There are 15 residues in the CDR3. The CDR3 protein is CSARLSGASLSPLHF. In DNA, the CDR3 is TGCAGTGCTAGACTCTCCGGGGCTAGTTTATCACCCCTCCACTTT.

This clonotype was detected many times. This chain connects TRBV18 to TRBJ1-2, with D possibly being TRBD1 (6 bases). Germline V gives CDR1 KGHSH, CDR2 LQKENI. V was clipped by 3 bases and J by 4 bases, with 9 bases between them. The length of the CDR3 is 13 residues. The CDR3: CASSPDRSYGYTF. CDR3 bases: TGTGCCAGCTCACCTGACAGGTCCTATGGCTACACCTTC.

The table lists this clonotype with a few counts. The gene calls are TRBV7-2 and TRBJ1-1, with D tentatively TRBD1 (6 bases). Trimming pared 1 base from V and 6 bases from J, leaving 12 bases between. CDR1 is SGHTA and CDR2 is FQGNSA in the germline V gene. The CDR3 runs to 14 residues. This CDR3 reads CASSLGQGFSEAFF. For the CDR3, the DNA is TGTGCCAGCAGCTTAGGTCAGGGGTTCTCTGAAGCTTTCTTT.

The chain uses TRBV20-1 and TRBJ1-1; D not certain. The CDR3 has 13 amino acids. Germline V gene data show CDR1 as DFQATT and CDR2 as SNEGSKA (reference sequence). V gave up 2 bases and J gave up 1 base, with 8 bases separating them. CDR3 amino acids: CSARFAANTEAFF. The CDR3 nucleotides are TGCAGTGCTAGATTCGCCGCGAACACTGAAGCTTTCTTT.

The table lists this clonotype with many counts. This chain joins TRBV6-2 or TRBV6-3 and TRBJ2-5; tentatively, D is TRBD1 or TRBD2 (7 bases each). The CDR3 is 15 residues long. The ends were cut back, 5 bases at V and 5 bases at J, with 18 bases in the middle. CDR1 and CDR2 from the germline V gene are MNHEY and SVGEGT. The DNA of the CDR3 is TGTGCCAGCAGTCGACCAGGGGGGGCCGGGGAGACCCAGTACTTC. The encoded protein is CASSRPGGAGETQYF.

For this clonotype: Possible read error: a much larger clone is one base away. This CDR3 is missing its conserved last phenylalanine or tryptophan, likely due to a read error. The J gene is TRBJ2-4, the V gene TRBV11-2; 12 bases line up with TRBD1. V shed 3 bases, J shed 0 bases, and the junction held 6 bases outside the gene matches. The CDR3 has 18 residues. Germline assignment: CDR1 SGHAT and CDR2 FQNNGV. The DNA for the CDR3 is TGTGCCAGCAGCTTGGGGACAGGGGGCTTTTTAGCCAAAAACATTCAGTACCTC. This gives the protein CASSLGTGGFLAKNIQYL.

This clonotype was detected a few times. The chain is built from TRBV6-2 or TRBV6-3 and TRBJ2-5; D gene uncertain. The CDR3 covers 12 residues. Germline V gene sequence: CDR1 MNHEY, CDR2 SVGEGT. Trimming pared 4 bases from V and 1 base from J, leaving 4 bases between. DNA for the CDR3: TGTGCCAGCAGTTCTGCCCAAGAGACCCAGTACTTC. Translation gives CASSSAQETQYF.

This clonotype was detected ten times or more. This sequence joins TRBV7-2 and TRBJ1-1; D not resolved. Germline lookup yields CDR1 SGHTA and CDR2 FQGNSA. The CDR3 contains 15 residues. V lost 1 base and J 2 bases, leaving 11 bases between the germline ends. The CDR3 region has the DNA TGTGCCAGCAGCTTAGGTGGCAGGTTCAACACTGAAGCTTTCTTT. Amino acids: CASSLGGRFNTEAFF.

This clonotype was found many times. V is TRBV5-5 and J is TRBJ2-7, with D possibly called TRBD1 or TRBD2 (7 bases each). With 0 bases removed from V and 3 bases from J, the gap between germline ends came to 13 bases. This CDR3 has 15 amino acids. Germline CDR1 is SGHKS and CDR2 is YYEKEE (reference sequence). Here the CDR3 DNA reads TGTGCCAGCAGCTTGGTGGGACAGCGGGACTACGAGCAGTACTTC. Amino acids: CASSLVGQRDYEQYF.

This clonotype was observed at least ten times. CDR3 sequence reads: CASSFDREETQYF. The CDR3 region has the DNA TGTGCCAGCAGCTTCGACAGGGAAGAGACCCAGTACTTC. The chain has TRBV11-1 and TRBJ2-5; the match to TRBD1 covers 7 bases. Per the germline V gene, CDR1 is SGHAT and CDR2 is FQDESV (reference sequence). The junction had 1 base not matched to a gene; V was cut back by 3 bases and J by 3 bases. The CDR3 is made up of 13 amino acids.

This clonotype showed up many times. J is TRBJ1-4 and V is TRBV28, with a weak D call TRBD1 (5 bases). CDR1 MDHEN and CDR2 SYDVKM come from the germline V gene. The ends were cut back, 7 bases at V and 4 bases at J, with 22 bases in the middle. The CDR3 contains 17 residues. The CDR3 here is CASTTPVREKSNEKLFF. CDR3 nucleotides: TGTGCCAGCACCACCCCGGTCAGGGAGAAGAGTAATGAAAAACTGTTTTTT.

The rearrangement uses TRBV7-2 and TRBJ2-3, with 13 nucleotides matching TRBD2. The CDR3 loop spans 16 amino acids. The V gene end was trimmed by 5 bases and the J gene end by 6 bases; junction bases not matched to a gene: 8. CDR1 and CDR2 from the germline V gene are SGHTA and FQGNSA. CDR3 nucleotides: TGTGCCAGCAGCCCACGGACTAGCGGGAGAAGGGATACGCAGTATTTT. It codes for CASSPRTSGRRDTQYF.

Only a few counts were recorded for this clonotype. The chain couples TRBV14 to TRBJ2-7; D uncertain. This CDR3 comprises 15 residues. Germline V gene data show CDR1 as SGHDN and CDR2 as FVKESK. V was trimmed by 0 bases and J by 2 bases, leaving 11 bases between them. The CDR3 DNA reads as TGTGCCAGCAGCCAAGAATCGACGTACACCTACGAGCAGTACTTC. Its protein is CASSQESTYTYEQYF.

This clonotype was seen ten or more times. The CDR3 DNA reads TGTGCCAGTAGTAAAACAGGGATGAACACTGAAGCTTTCTTT. Translating it yields CASSKTGMNTEAFF. This chain links TRBV19 with TRBJ1-1, with D tentatively TRBD1 (6 bases). Trimming left V 4 bases short and J 0 bases short, with 9 bases between. CDR1 is LNHDA and CDR2 is SQIVND in the germline V gene (reference sequence). The CDR3 is 14 residues long.

The chain has TRBV4-1 and TRBJ1-4; possibly TRBD1 for D (6 bases). Germline lookup yields CDR1 MGHRA and CDR2 YSYEKL. The CDR3 is made up of 15 amino acids. V lost 4 bases and J 8 bases, leaving 17 bases between the germline ends. The CDR3 DNA sequence: TGCGCCAGCAGCCGTGAAGGGGGAAATCGCGAAAAACTGTTTTTT. Translating it yields CASSREGGNREKLFF.

This clonotype was seen a handful of times. The chain has TRBV6-1 and TRBJ2-3; 10 positions match TRBD1. The germline V gene has CDR1 MNHNS and CDR2 SASEGT. J gave up 4 bases and V 3 bases, and 10 bases lay outside the gene matches. This CDR3 region has 17 residues. The CDR3 DNA follows: TGTGCCAGCAGTGACTCTCTTAGGGACAGGGGACCAGATACGCAGTATTTT. Translating gives CASSDSLRDRGPDTQYF.

This clonotype occurred a few times. The J gene is TRBJ1-1, the V gene TRBV15, with D uncertain. With 5 bases removed from V and 1 base from J, the gap between germline ends came to 14 bases. This CDR3 is built from 15 residues. Germline-derived CDR1 and CDR2 are LNHNV and YYDKDF (reference sequence). CDR3 DNA sequence: TGTGCCACCAGCGCCCTTAGAACAGCGAACACTGAAGCTTTCTTT. It codes for CATSALRTANTEAFF.

The J gene is TRBJ2-2, the V gene TRBV7-6; 7 bases agree with TRBD1. The V gene end was trimmed by 3 bases and the J gene end by 1 base; junction bases not matched to a gene: 2. Germline CDR1 and CDR2: SGHVS and FNYEAQ. The CDR3 has 15 amino acids. The CDR3 region is CASSLGQKNTGELFF. Written as DNA, the CDR3 is TGTGCCAGCAGCTTGGGACAGAAGAACACCGGGGAGCTGTTTTTT.

This clonotype was seen only a few times. This chain joins TRBV30 and TRBJ1-4; no definite D call. The CDR3 length is 12 residues. Germline V CDR1 and CDR2: GTSNPN, SVGIG (reference sequence). V was clipped by 2 bases and J by 2 bases, with 3 bases between them. CDR3 region: CAWSTTNEKLFF. The CDR3 DNA is TGTGCCTGGAGTACCACTAATGAAAAACTGTTTTTT.

The chain recombines TRBV18 with TRBJ1-1; D perhaps matches TRBD1 (6 bases). This CDR3 is built from 14 residues. Germline V gene data show CDR1 as KGHSH and CDR2 as LQKENI. The V gene lost 5 bases and the J gene lost 3 bases, with 13 bases spanning the gap. The CDR3 sequence: CASSSGGGHTEAFF. The DNA of the CDR3 is TGTGCCAGCTCATCGGGGGGGGGGCACACTGAAGCTTTCTTT.

CDR3 region: CASSFGTDTSNQPQHF. The CDR3 nucleotides are TGTGCCAGCAGTTTCGGGACAGATACTAGCAATCAGCCCCAGCATTTT. The V call is TRBV28, the J call TRBJ1-5, with 7 nucleotides matching TRBD1. V shed 3 bases, J shed 0 bases, and the junction held 5 bases outside the gene matches. Germline lookup yields CDR1 MDHEN and CDR2 SYDVKM. The CDR3 is made up of 16 amino acids.

This clonotype was seen once. Since a much larger clone is just one base distant, this may be a read error. The chain employs TRBV20-1 and TRBJ1-2; perhaps TRBD1 as D (5 bases). The CDR3 loop spans 14 amino acids. Germline V gene lookup returns CDR1 DFQATT and CDR2 SNEGSKA (reference sequence). The CDR3: CSAGFDRNNYDYTF. CDR3 coding DNA: TGCAGTGCTGGGTTCGACAGAAATAACTATGACTACACCTTC.

This chain uses TRBV6-1 with TRBJ2-7; a possible D gene is TRBD1 (5 bases). Germline V gives CDR1 MNHNS, CDR2 SASEGT. V lost 7 bases and J lost 1, with 20 bases in between. The CDR3 covers 16 residues. The CDR3 spells CASNPRQGSSSYEQYF. CDR3 in DNA: TGTGCCAGCAACCCACGGCAGGGTTCCAGTTCCTACGAGCAGTACTTC.

This clonotype was observed a handful of times. The genes are TRBV12-3 or TRBV12-4 and TRBJ2-3, with 8 bases identical to TRBD1. Trimming took 6 bases from V and 5 from J; bases not matched to a gene: 1. The CDR3 sequence is 12 residues long. In DNA form, the CDR3 reads TGTGCCAGCAGAGGACAGGGAGATACGCAGTATTTT. It encodes CASRGQGDTQYF.

CDR3 DNA: TGTGCCAGCAGTTTCATCCCCCGAGGCGGCGACGAGCAGTACTTC. Translated: CASSFIPRGGDEQYF. The chain links TRBV28 to TRBJ2-7; D remains unclear. V was cut by 3 bases and J by 5 bases, with 17 bases left in between. The CDR3 runs to 15 residues. Germline-derived CDR1 and CDR2 are MDHEN and SYDVKM.

Many counts were recorded for this clonotype. The chain combines TRBV10-3 with TRBJ1-2, with TRBD1 identical over 8 bases. J was trimmed by 2 bases and V by 10 bases; bases with no gene match: 6. CDR1 and CDR2 (germline): ENHRY, SYGVKD. This CDR3 spans 13 amino acids. CDR3 sequence reads: CASGQGINYGYTF. CDR3 nucleotides: TGTGCCAGCGGACAGGGAATCAACTATGGCTACACCTTC.

This clonotype was recorded at least ten times. The genes are TRBV11-2 and TRBJ2-7; the match to TRBD1 covers 8 bases. CDR3 length: 14 amino acids. V lost 5 bases to trimming and J lost 2 bases; unmatched junction nucleotides: 5. The V gene's germline CDR1 is SGHAT and CDR2 FQNNGV. In nucleotides, the CDR3 is TGTGCCAGCAGCCCGTTGACAGGGGCCTACGAGCAGTACTTC. Translating gives CASSPLTGAYEQYF.

In this sample, this clonotype turned up many times. The chain joins TRBV28 to TRBJ1-5; 8 nucleotides align to TRBD1. The germline gives CDR1 MDHEN, CDR2 SYDVKM. This CDR3 spans 17 amino acids. The V and J ends lost 8 bases and 0 bases, in that order; junction bases with no gene match: 12. CDR3 coding DNA: TGTGCCAGCCATAACACAGGGGGAGGATATAGCAATCAGCCCCAGCATTTT. It translates to CASHNTGGGYSNQPQHF.